Presented here are 10 T cell receptor beta chains from one specimen sequenced in a study of OX40 agonist ivuxolimab in advanced cancers. The repertoire was sequenced with immunoSEQ multiplex PCR; TCRdb's copy has only in-frame clones and lacks some. The sample shows almost 90,000 clones, around 87% of them seen only once. The sample here was CD4+ or CD8+ T cells sorted from blood, taken in a trial of the OX40 agonist ivuxolimab. Receptor source: an adult with an advanced solid tumor such as melanoma, head and neck, liver or kidney cancer.

This clone is deemed medium-sized (0.01 to 0.1%). The CDR3 DNA sequence: TGTGCCAGCAGCTCCGGGACCCCGGTTGTCTATGAGCAGTTCTTC. Protein: CASSSGTPVVYEQFF. The V gene is TRBV5-4, the J gene TRBJ2-1; D possibly uses TRBD1 or TRBD2 (5 bases each). The CDR3 has 15 amino acids. CDR1 is SGHNT and CDR2 is YYREEE in the germline V gene (reference sequence). V lost 3 bases and J 8 bases, leaving 18 bases between the germline ends.

The CDR3 is CASSLHSPLRQGNRGELFF. DNA of the CDR3: TGTGCCAGCAGCTTACATAGTCCATTGCGGCAGGGGAACCGCGGGGAGCTGTTTTTT. This chain uses TRBV7-3 with TRBJ2-2; TRBD1 might be the D (6 bases). Germline V lookup: CDR1 SGHTA, CDR2 FQGTGA. The CDR3 loop spans 19 amino acids. V lost 2 bases, J lost 7 bases, and 26 bases lay in between. Based on the CDR3 plus reference TRBV7-3 and TRBJ2-2, the full variable domain is GAGVSQTPSNKVTEKGKYVELRCDPISGHTALYWYRQSLGQGPEFLIYFQGTGAADDSGLPNDRFFAVRPEGSVSTLKIQRTERGDSAVYLCASSLHSPLRQGNRGELFFGEGSRLTVL.

In nucleotides, the CDR3 is TGTGCCAGCAGTGAAGCGGGACAGGGTCTCTATGGCTACACCTTC. Its translation: CASSEAGQGLYGYTF. The V gene is TRBV2, the J gene TRBJ1-2; 9 bases fit TRBD1. The CDR3 loop spans 15 amino acids. J was trimmed by 4 bases and V by 0 bases; bases with no gene match: 3. Germline CDR1 SNHLY, CDR2 FYNNEI. Based on the CDR3 plus reference TRBV2 and TRBJ1-2, the full variable domain is EPEVTQTPSHQVTQMGQEVILRCVPISNHLYFYWYRQILGQKVEFLVSFYNNEISEKSEIFDDQFSVERPDGSNFTLKIRSTKLEDSAMYFCASSEAGQGLYGYTFGSGTRLTVV.

This rearrangement joins TRBV7-2 to TRBJ1-6; D unclear. Germline CDR1 SGHTA, CDR2 FQGNSA. This CDR3 contains 13 residues. V was pared by 1 base and J by 8 bases, with 6 bases between. The CDR3 region has the DNA TGTGCCAGCAGCTTAGTTTTCGATTCACCCCTCCACTTT. Translated: CASSLVFDSPLHF.

Only one count was recorded for this clone. V is TRBV7-9 and J is TRBJ1-1; the match to TRBD1 covers 9 bases. The CDR3 is 15 residues long. V lost 6 bases and J lost 4; bases outside the gene matches: 9. Germline V lookup: CDR1 SEHNR, CDR2 FQNEAQ (reference sequence). DNA of the CDR3: TGTGCCAGCAGGGGACAGGGTATGGTTTCCACTGAAGCTTTCTTT. This sequence encodes CASRGQGMVSTEAFF.

The chain employs TRBV7-2 and TRBJ2-1, with 12 bases lining up with TRBD2. Germline CDR1 is SGHTA and CDR2 is FQGNSA. The CDR3 length is 15 residues. The trim removed 4 bases at V and 5 bases at J, leaving 3 bases unmatched. CDR3 nucleotides: TGTGCCAGCAGCTCCCGGACTAGCGGGAACAATGAGCAGTTCTTC. Its protein product is CASSSRTSGNNEQFF. Drawing the rest from reference TRBV7-2 and TRBJ2-1, the complete variable domain is GAGVSQSPSNKVTEKGKDVELRCDPISGHTALYWYRQSLGQGLEFLIYFQGNSAPDKSGLPSDRFSAERTGGSVSTLTIQRTQQEDSAVYLCASSSRTSGNNEQFFGPGTRLTVL.

The chain has TRBV2 and TRBJ2-1; unclear D gene. The V end lost 5 bases, the J end lost 7 bases, and 15 bases lay between the germline ends. CDR1 and CDR2 (germline): SNHLY, FYNNEI. This CDR3 has 14 residues. For the CDR3, the DNA is TGTGCCAGCAGTACCGGGCTCAGAGAGAATGAGCAGTTCTTC. Translated, it gives CASSTGLRENEQFF.

The V gene is TRBV7-8, the J gene TRBJ1-5; D is uncertain. CDR1 SGHVS and CDR2 FQNEAQ come from the germline V gene. CDR3 length: 15 residues. Trimming left V 4 bases short and J 4 bases short, with 14 bases between. The CDR3 sequence: CASSSQTLGNQPQHF. The CDR3 DNA reads TGTGCCAGCAGCTCCCAGACCCTTGGGAATCAGCCCCAGCATTTT.

CDR3 DNA sequence: TGTGCCAGCATCAGACCCGGGGGGCAGGGCACTGAAGCTTTCTTT. Its translation is CASIRPGGQGTEAFF. This chain joins TRBV6-5 and TRBJ1-1, with D possibly TRBD1 on 6 matching bases. The V end lost 7 bases, the J end lost 4 bases, and 19 bases lay between the germline ends. CDR1 and CDR2 (germline): MNHEY, SVGAGI. CDR3 length: 15 residues.

J is TRBJ2-5 and V is TRBV5-1; 9 bases agree with TRBD1. CDR1 and CDR2 (germline): SGHRS, YFSETQ. The CDR3 is made up of 17 amino acids. The V and J ends lost 0 bases and 1 base, in that order; junction bases with no gene match: 7. CDR3 in DNA: TGCGCCAGCAGCTTGGCGGGACAGGGTCCGGCCCAAGAGACCCAGTACTTC. It translates to CASSLAGQGPAQETQYF.